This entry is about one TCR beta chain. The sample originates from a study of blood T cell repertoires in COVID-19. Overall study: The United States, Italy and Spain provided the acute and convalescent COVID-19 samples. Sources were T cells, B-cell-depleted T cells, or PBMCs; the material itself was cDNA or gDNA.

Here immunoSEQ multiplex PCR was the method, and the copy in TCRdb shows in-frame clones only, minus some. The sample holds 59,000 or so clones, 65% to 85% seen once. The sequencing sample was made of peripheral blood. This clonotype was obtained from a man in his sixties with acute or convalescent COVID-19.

CDR3 loop: CASSGGGDQPQHF. The CDR3 nucleotides are TGTGCCAGCTCCGGGGGGGGTGATCAGCCCCAGCATTTT. The rearrangement joins TRBV28 to TRBJ1-5; D is possibly TRBD1 (5 bases). Trimming left V 8 bases short and J 5 bases short, with 13 bases between. The germline CDR1 and CDR2 sequences are MDHEN and SYDVKM. The CDR3 length is 13 residues.